These 9 T cell receptor beta chains were all obtained from the same sample, sequenced in a study of blood T cells in healthy people across ages. For the second PCR, which ran for about 7 to 12 cycles, a sample-barcoded 5' primer and a J-beta primer mix were used. TCRdb passed the 5' RACE reads through MiXCR, listing each CDR3 protein once. This sample has 1.5 million to 2 million distinct CDR3 sequences, with approximately 30% found just once. Sequencing was done on a sample of blood. Receptors were obtained from a woman aged 30 to 39 in good health.

V and J are TRBV7-2 and TRBJ2-1; D may be TRBD1 (5 bases). Trimming stripped 5 bases from V and 13 bases from J, with 21 bases between. The CDR3 has 14 amino acids. The germline V gene encodes CDR1 SGHTA and CDR2 FQGNSA. The CDR3 is CASSQRWGLETQFF. In DNA form, the CDR3 reads TGTGCCAGCAGCCAGAGATGGGGCCTTGAGACCCAGTTCTTC. The full variable domain, with the rest looked up from reference TRBV7-2 and TRBJ2-1, is GAGVSQSPSNKVTEKGKDVELRCDPISGHTALYWYRQSLGQGLEFLIYFQGNSAPDKSGLPSDRFSAERTGGSVSTLTIQRTQQEDSAVYLCASSQRWGLETQFFGPGTRLTVL.

This clonotype was recorded at least ten times. This rearrangement joins TRBV5-1 to TRBJ2-1; D not resolved. Per the germline V gene, CDR1 is SGHRS and CDR2 is YFSETQ. The length of the CDR3 is 15 residues. V was trimmed by 0 bases and J by 0 bases, leaving 7 bases between them. The CDR3 spells CASSLVSSSYNEQFF. CDR3 DNA sequence: TGCGCCAGCAGCTTGGTTTCGAGCTCCTACAATGAGCAGTTCTTC.

The table lists this clonotype with a few counts. The chain recombines TRBV10-3 with TRBJ2-5; D remains ambiguous. The CDR3 runs 14 residues. V gave up 0 bases and J gave up 11 bases, with 16 bases separating them. The V gene's germline CDR1 is ENHRY and CDR2 SYGVKD. CDR3 region: CAISESGQPVEQYF. CDR3 sequence (DNA): TGTGCCATCAGTGAGTCCGGTCAGCCAGTGGAGCAGTACTTC.

The chain links TRBV5-1 to TRBJ2-1, with D possibly being TRBD2 (6 bases). V was pared by 3 bases and J by 8 bases, with 18 bases between. The CDR3 length is 15 residues. CDR1 and CDR2 (germline): SGHRS, YFSETQ. The CDR3 bases are TGCGCCAGCAGCTCGGCCTCCGCTAGCGTCTATGAGCAGTTCTTC. Translation: CASSSASASVYEQFF.

The CDR3 is CSASRDRVISEQYF. CDR3 sequence (DNA): TGCAGTGCTAGTAGGGACAGGGTTATATCCGAGCAGTACTTC. The chain uses TRBV20-1 and TRBJ2-5; 9 positions match TRBD1. The last part of the DNA fits TRBJ2-7 better; the J call may be wrong. The germline CDR1 and CDR2 sequences are DFQATT and SNEGSKA (reference sequence). This CDR3 has 14 residues.

Only a few counts were recorded for this clonotype. The rearrangement links TRBV5-1 to TRBJ2-3, with D possibly being TRBD1 (5 bases). The V end lost 3 bases, the J end lost 6 bases, and 11 bases lay between the germline ends. CDR3 length: 13 residues. The germline V gene encodes CDR1 SGHRS and CDR2 YFSETQ. The CDR3 region is CASSSQASDTQYF. The CDR3 DNA follows: TGCGCCAGCAGCTCACAGGCGTCGGATACGCAGTATTTT.

This clonotype has a handful of counts. This chain connects TRBV3-1 to TRBJ1-2; D gene ambiguous. Germline assignment: CDR1 LGHDT and CDR2 YNNKEL (reference sequence). Trimming cost V 1 base and J 3 bases, with 6 bases left between them. The CDR3 runs to 13 residues. The CDR3 here is CASSQAEDYGYTF. Written as DNA, the CDR3 is TGTGCCAGCAGCCAAGCAGAAGACTATGGCTACACCTTC. The full variable domain, completed using reference TRBV3-1 and TRBJ1-2, is DTAVSQTPKYLVTQMGNDKSIKCEQNLGHDTMYWYKQDSKKFLKIMFSYNNKELIINETVPNRFSPKSPDKAHLNLHINSLELGDSAVYFCASSQAEDYGYTFGSGTRLTVV.

This clonotype was observed a handful of times. The J gene is TRBJ1-1, the V gene TRBV7-9; no reliable D call. The CDR3 length is 13 residues. V lost 0 bases and J lost 8, with 10 bases in between. Germline V gives CDR1 SEHNR, CDR2 FQNEAQ (reference sequence). The CDR3 nucleotides read TGTGCCAGCAGCTTAGCCCAGCCTACAGAAGCTTTCTTT. Protein product: CASSLAQPTEAFF. The whole variable domain, filled in from reference TRBV7-9 and TRBJ1-1, reads DTGVSQNPRHKITKRGQNVTFRCDPISEHNRLYWYRQTLGQGPEFLTYFQNEAQLEKSRLLSDRFSAERPKGSFSTLEIQRTEQGDSAMYLCASSLAQPTEAFFGQGTRLTVV.

The sample holds many counts of this clonotype. The gene calls are TRBV7-2 and TRBJ2-1; no reliable D call. The V end was cut by 1 base, the J end by 10 bases, with 11 bases between. The CDR3 is made up of 13 amino acids. CDR1 SGHTA and CDR2 FQGNSA come from the germline V gene. CDR3 amino acids: CASSLGYGREQFF. CDR3 bases: TGTGCCAGCAGCTTAGGTTACGGAAGGGAGCAGTTCTTC.